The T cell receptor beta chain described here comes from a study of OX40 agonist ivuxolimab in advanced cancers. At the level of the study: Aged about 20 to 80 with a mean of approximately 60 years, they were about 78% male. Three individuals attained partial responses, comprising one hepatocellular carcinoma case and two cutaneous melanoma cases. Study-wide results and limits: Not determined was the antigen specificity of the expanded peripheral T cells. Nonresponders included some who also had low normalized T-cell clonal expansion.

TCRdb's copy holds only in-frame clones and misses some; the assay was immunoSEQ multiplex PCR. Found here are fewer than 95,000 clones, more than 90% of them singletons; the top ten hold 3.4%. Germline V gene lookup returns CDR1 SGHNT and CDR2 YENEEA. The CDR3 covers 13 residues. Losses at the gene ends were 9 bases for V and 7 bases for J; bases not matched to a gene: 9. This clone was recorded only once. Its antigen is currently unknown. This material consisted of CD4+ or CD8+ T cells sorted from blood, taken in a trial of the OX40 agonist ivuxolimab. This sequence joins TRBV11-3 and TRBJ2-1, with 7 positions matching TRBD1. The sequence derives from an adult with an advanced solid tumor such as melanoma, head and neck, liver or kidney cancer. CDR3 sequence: CASGQAWGNEQFF. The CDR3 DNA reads TGTGCCAGTGGACAGGCCTGGGGAAATGAGCAGTTCTTC.